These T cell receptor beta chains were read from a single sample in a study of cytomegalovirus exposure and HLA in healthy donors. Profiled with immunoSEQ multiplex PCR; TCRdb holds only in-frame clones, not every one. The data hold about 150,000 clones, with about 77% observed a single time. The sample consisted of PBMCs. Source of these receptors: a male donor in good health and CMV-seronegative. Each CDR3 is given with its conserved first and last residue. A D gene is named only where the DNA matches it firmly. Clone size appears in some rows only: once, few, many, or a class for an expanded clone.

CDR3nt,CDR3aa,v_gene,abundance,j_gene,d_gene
TGCGCCAGCAGCTTCAACCGGGCGACTACGAACACCGGGGAGCTGTTTTTT,CASSFNRATTNTGELFF,TRBV5-1,NA,TRBJ2-2,NA
TGTGCCATCGGGGAAGCAGCCCGGGAGACCCAGTACTTC,CAIGEAARETQYF,TRBV5-7,NA,TRBJ2-5,NA
TGTGCCAGTAGTTCGGGACTAGCGGGGGGCCTCCAAGAGACCCAGTACTTC,CASSSGLAGGLQETQYF,TRBV19,few,TRBJ2-5,TRBD2
TGTGCTAGTGGGTTCCCCTCGGGACAGGGCTACAATGAGCAGTTCTTC,CASGFPSGQGYNEQFF,TRBV12-5,once,TRBJ2-1,TRBD1
TGTGCCAGCAGCGTAGATGTCACTTCATCAGGGACCCAGTACTTC,CASSVDVTSSGTQYF,TRBV9,NA,TRBJ2-5,NA
TGTGCCAGCAGCTTGGGGCGACATCCCACCGGGGAGCTGTTTTTT,CASSLGRHPTGELFF,TRBV7-9,few,TRBJ2-2,NA
TGCGCCAGCAGTGAGCCACGGCGGGATAACACTGAAGCTTTCTTT,CASSEPRRDNTEAFF,TRBV10-1,NA,TRBJ1-1,NA
TGTGCCAGCAGCCGAGACTGGAGGGGTACGCAGTATTTT,CASSRDWRGTQYF,TRBV7-2,NA,TRBJ2-3,NA
TGTGCCAGCAGCCAATTAGCGGGAGCTAGCACAGATACGCAGTATTTT,CASSQLAGASTDTQYF,TRBV7-3,NA,TRBJ2-3,TRBD2
TGTGCCAGCTCACTCTCCCGGGACAAAAATCAGCCCCAGCATTTT,CASSLSRDKNQPQHF,TRBV18,NA,TRBJ1-5,NA
TGTGCTAGCAGCTCGGGGACAGGGGGGGAGCAGTACTTC,CASSSGTGGEQYF,TRBV7-7,NA,TRBJ2-5,TRBD1
TGCGCCAGCAGCCTCCTACGGCTAGCGGGGACTAGCACAGATACGCAGTATTTT,CASSLLRLAGTSTDTQYF,TRBV4-3,NA,TRBJ2-3,TRBD2
TGCGCCAGCAGCCCTGGGACAGGGAAACAGCCCCAGCATTTT,CASSPGTGKQPQHF,TRBV4-3,once,TRBJ1-5,TRBD1
TGTGCCAGTCCTGGGGACAGAAATTCACCCCTCCACTTT,CASPGDRNSPLHF,TRBV2,NA,TRBJ1-6,TRBD1
TGTGCCAGCAGTTCGAAGGACAAAAGGAGTCCCTATGGCTACACCTTC,CASSSKDKRSPYGYTF,TRBV6-5,NA,TRBJ1-2,NA
TGTGCCAGTAGTAAGGCATTGGGACTCTACGAGCAGTACTTC,CASSKALGLYEQYF,TRBV19,NA,TRBJ2-7,NA
TGTGCCAGCAGCGAACAGGGAAACACCATATATTTT,CASSEQGNTIYF,TRBV7-2,once,TRBJ1-3,NA
TGTGCCAGCAGCTTGGCGGGGAGGGGGGAGACCCAGTACTTC,CASSLAGRGETQYF,TRBV7-2,NA,TRBJ2-5,NA
TGCGCCAGCAGCAAGCTGTCGGGGAGGGGGCAAGAGACCCAGTACTTC,CASSKLSGRGQETQYF,TRBV5-1,NA,TRBJ2-5,NA
TGTGCCAGCAGCCTCTCCGGAGGGGACACTGAAGCTTTCTTT,CASSLSGGDTEAFF,TRBV7-2,NA,TRBJ1-1,NA
TGCGCCAGCAGCCAAGATTCAGCTGGGGGCCCGAACACCGGGGAGCTGTTTTTT,CASSQDSAGGPNTGELFF,TRBV4-3,NA,TRBJ2-2,NA
TGTGCCAGCAGCTTATTCGCCCCAGGGGAGGCGGGAGACACAGATACGCAGTATTTT,CASSLFAPGEAGDTDTQYF,TRBV11-2,once,TRBJ2-3,NA
TGTGCCAGCAGCGGGACTGATGAGAATGAGCAGTTCTTC,CASSGTDENEQFF,TRBV7-8,NA,TRBJ2-1,NA
TGTGCCAGTAGTATAGATCGGCTAGCGGGAGGGCTAGAAGTAAATGAGCAGTTCTTC,CASSIDRLAGGLEVNEQFF,TRBV19,NA,TRBJ2-1,TRBD2
TGTGCCAGCAAAAAAGAGGGACTAGCGGGAAGCGAGCAGTACTTC,CASKKEGLAGSEQYF,TRBV2,few,TRBJ2-7,TRBD2
TGTTCCAGCAGCTCGACTGACTCTGGGGCCAACGTCCTGACTTTC,CSSSSTDSGANVLTF,TRBV7-9,NA,TRBJ2-6,NA
TGTGCCAGCAGTCCCGGACACCTTGGGGGCAATCAGCCCCAGCATTTT,CASSPGHLGGNQPQHF,TRBV27,NA,TRBJ1-5,NA
TGTGCCAGTAGTTCCCGGGTCTCCAATGAGCAGTTCTTC,CASSSRVSNEQFF,TRBV19,NA,TRBJ2-1,NA
TGCAGCGTTGTAGCTTCCTACGAGCAGTACTTC,CSVVASYEQYF,TRBV29-1,NA,TRBJ2-7,NA
TGTGCCAGCAGATACCTCGGTATGAGCGGCGCGGATACGCAGTATTTT,CASRYLGMSGADTQYF,TRBV7-6,NA,TRBJ2-3,NA
TGTGCCAGCAGTGACGCGGGTTCGATCTCTGGGGCCAACGTCCTGACTTTC,CASSDAGSISGANVLTF,TRBV2,NA,TRBJ2-6,NA
TGTGCCAGCAGCTTGAGCCAGGGGGCCAATGAGCAGTTCTTC,CASSLSQGANEQFF,TRBV5-4,NA,TRBJ2-1,TRBD1
TGTGCCAGCAGCGTAGTGGGGACCGGGACAGGGAACAATGAGCAGTTCTTC,CASSVVGTGTGNNEQFF,TRBV9,NA,TRBJ2-1,TRBD1
TGTGCCAGCTCACTACTAGCGGGGGCCTACAATGAGCAGTTCTTC,CASSLLAGAYNEQFF,TRBV18,NA,TRBJ2-1,TRBD2
TGTGCCAGCAGCTCCGGACAGGCCCACGGTAGCTACAATGAGCAGTTCTTC,CASSSGQAHGSYNEQFF,TRBV13,NA,TRBJ2-1,TRBD1
TGTGCCAGCAGCCGTCTAGCGGGGGGACACAATGAGCAGTTCTTC,CASSRLAGGHNEQFF,TRBV14,NA,TRBJ2-1,TRBD2
TGTGCCAGCAGCTTAGGGCAGGGGTTCTCCAATGAGCAGTTCTTC,CASSLGQGFSNEQFF,TRBV11-3,NA,TRBJ2-1,NA
TGCGCCAGCAGAATCACAGAGAGTGGTCGGGGTCAGCCCCAGCATTTT,CASRITESGRGQPQHF,TRBV4-1,NA,TRBJ1-5,NA
TGTGCCAGCAGCCCAAGGGGGACAACTAATGAAAAACTGTTTTTT,CASSPRGTTNEKLFF,TRBV2,once,TRBJ1-4,NA
TGTGCCAGCAGCTTGACAGTCTACGAGCAGTACTTC,CASSLTVYEQYF,TRBV2,NA,TRBJ2-7,NA
TGTGCCAGCAGAGTCGACAGGGGGGGCGGCTACACCTTC,CASRVDRGGGYTF,TRBV6-5,NA,TRBJ1-2,TRBD1
TGTGCCAGCTCACCACCGATGGGGGCCAGGGGGTTTAATAATTCACCCCTCCACTTT,CASSPPMGARGFNNSPLHF,TRBV18,NA,TRBJ1-6,TRBD1
TGTGCCAGCAGTTATCTGGGGCGGGGGTACGAGCAGTACTTC,CASSYLGRGYEQYF,TRBV6-5,NA,TRBJ2-7,TRBD2
TGTGCCAGCAGCGAGAAGGGGCTAGGCACCGGGGAGCTGTTTTTT,CASSEKGLGTGELFF,TRBV9,NA,TRBJ2-2,NA